This paragraph reports one T cell receptor (beta chain). In its sample, this clone was seen a few times. Its cognate antigen has yet to be identified. No much larger clone exists at a distance of one base, and base qualities are not known. This sample was included in a study of CXCR4 blockade with PD-1 therapy in pancreatic cancer (dated by TCRdb to between 2019 and 2020). Background for the entire study: Multiplex immunohistochemistry and TCRbeta immunosequencing of resected pancreatic ductal adenocarcinoma were combined in the study with ex vivo slice culture in which PD-1 and CXCR4 blockade were tested. To look at intratumoral heterogeneity, the researchers TCR-sequenced two geographically distinct regions from each of several tumors. Findings and caveats that apply to the study as a whole: Amino acid clone frequency correlated strongly with the number of distinct nucleotide rearrangements encoding it, suggesting convergent selection by common tumor antigens. Although tumors showed clonal expansion, with a mean productive clonality of about 0.13 compared with 0.05 in healthy blood, clonality was not correlated with survival. Because only TCRbeta chains were sequenced, true antigen-specificity overlap among convergent dominant clones remained unconfirmed while awaiting paired alpha-beta single-cell sequencing.

None of the patients whose archived tumor blocks were used had received neoadjuvant therapy prior to resection. In the preserved-tissue arm, the study used some 30 surgical resection samples taken from 20 to 25 pancreatic ductal adenocarcinoma patients who had not previously been treated. DNA for the resection arm was extracted from ten 5-micron curls of FFPE tumor cut next to the multiplex immunohistochemistry slide. CDR3 length: 17 amino acids, cysteine to phenylalanine. This entry keeps only the CDR3 DNA: 51 bases, framed from base 1. The germline V gene (reference sequence) sets CDR1 to LNHNV and CDR2 to YYDKDF. Trimming accounts for 2 bases at V and 7 bases at J, while the number of junction bases matched to no gene is 7. Using the immunoSEQ Assay at Adaptive Biotechnologies, the researchers immunosequenced TCRbeta CDR3 regions from the extracted DNA. The authors' analysis ran thus. To quantify the absolute abundance of each unique TCRbeta CDR3, sequences were collapsed and filtered. Clonality was calculated as 1 minus Pielou's evenness, with only productive in-frame rearrangements included in the computation. Regional overlap was measured by following the top 100 nucleotide rearrangements across paired samples, and the Morisita index was used to compare paired samples with unrelated samples. Convergence of nucleotide rearrangements onto identical amino acid sequences was assessed with the immunoSEQ Rearrangement Details tool. The immuneACCESS repertoire file appears here via TCRdb, limited to in-frame rearrangements. These files lack a portion of the clones; in checked studies, under half of the deficit traces to unresolved V genes, and the cause of the others is not known. The V and J calls and clone size are taken from that table; D and trimming were inferred from the DNA. The sample table contains about 7,400 clones; only one count was recorded for roughly 50% of them. Together, the top ten hold 5.5% to 8% of the sample.

The chain uses TRBV15 and TRBJ1-6; 11 junctional bases match TRBD1. Sequenced material: tumor tissue. This TCR was sampled from a human donor with pancreatic ductal adenocarcinoma. DNA sequence: TGTGCCACCAGCAGAATTGGACAGGGGGCGCGCAATTCACCCCTCCACTTT. This translates into CATSRIGQGARNSPLHF.